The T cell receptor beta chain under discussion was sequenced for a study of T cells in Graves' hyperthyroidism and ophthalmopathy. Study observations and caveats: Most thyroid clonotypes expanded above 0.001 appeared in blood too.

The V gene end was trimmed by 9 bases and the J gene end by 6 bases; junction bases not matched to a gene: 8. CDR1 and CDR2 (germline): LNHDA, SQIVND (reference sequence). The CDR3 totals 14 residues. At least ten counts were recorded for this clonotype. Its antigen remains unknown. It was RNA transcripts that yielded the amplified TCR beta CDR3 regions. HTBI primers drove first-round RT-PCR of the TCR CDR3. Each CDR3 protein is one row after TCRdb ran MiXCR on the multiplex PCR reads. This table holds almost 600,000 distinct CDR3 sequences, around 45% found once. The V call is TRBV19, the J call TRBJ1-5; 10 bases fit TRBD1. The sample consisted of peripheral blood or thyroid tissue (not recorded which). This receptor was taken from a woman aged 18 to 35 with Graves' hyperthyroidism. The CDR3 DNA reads TGTGCCAGCGAGGGACAGGGGTCCTCTCAGCCCCAGCATTTT. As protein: CASEGQGSSQPQHF.